The source of this T cell receptor (beta chain) is a study of cytomegalovirus exposure and HLA in healthy donors. Only in-frame clones appear in the TCRdb table, and some are missing; sequencing was by immunoSEQ multiplex PCR. The sample consists of about 76,000 clones, 90% to 95% of them appearing once. While the first cohort had 650 to 850 subjects, the donors belonged to the separate validation cohort of about 120 subjects. In regard to this clone: Its antigen is not identified.

Study results and caveats: Testing in vitro showed a few CMV-associated chains specific for CMV antigens. The study labeled 164 TCR beta chains cytomegalovirus-associated. Most observed TCR sequences were rare, whereas some public TCRs were detected in many donors.

Per germline, CDR1 SGHKS and CDR2 YYEKEE (reference sequence). V shed 5 bases and J shed 4 bases, with 12 bases lying between them. The CDR3 has 13 amino acids. The chain joins TRBV5-5 to TRBJ1-2; maybe TRBD1 (5 bases). The sequence was collected from a man younger than 30 in good health and CMV-seropositive. Sequencing was carried out using PBMCs. The CDR3 spells CASSSRQPYGYTF. The CDR3 bases are TGTGCCAGCAGTAGTCGACAGCCCTATGGCTACACCTTC.